The rows below give T cell receptor beta chains drawn from one sample of a study of blood T cell repertoires in COVID-19. Assay used: immunoSEQ multiplex PCR; TCRdb lists only in-frame clones, some missing. The table has 51,000 or so clones, around nine tenths seen once. The sequenced sample consisted of peripheral blood. The source is a man older than 75 with active or convalescent COVID-19. CDR3s include the opening cysteine and the closing phenylalanine or tryptophan. Fields, in order: D gene, clone size, J gene, V gene, CDR3 DNA, CDR3 protein. A D gene is named only where the DNA matches it firmly. Rows give clone size only sometimes, using once, few, many, or a class for an expanded clone.

>TRBD2|-|TRBJ2-7|TRBV5-1
TGCGCCAGCAGCTTGGCCGTAGCGGGGAGCTCCTACGAGCAGTACTTC
CASSLAVAGSSYEQYF
>TRBD1|-|TRBJ1-4|TRBV19
TGTGCCAGTATGCAGAACAGGGGAGACGAAAAACTGTTTTTT
CASMQNRGDEKLFF
>-|-|TRBJ2-4|TRBV28
TGTGCCAGCAGTCCCCAGGACGGGGTTGACATTCAGTACTTC
CASSPQDGVDIQYF
>TRBD2|-|TRBJ2-7|TRBV29-1
TGCAGCGTTGCCCCGACTAGCGCCGAGCAGTACTTC
CSVAPTSAEQYF
>TRBD1|few|TRBJ2-5|TRBV18
TGTGCCAGCTCACCCCTGGGACAGGGGGGAGAGACCCAGTACTTC
CASSPLGQGGETQYF
>TRBD2|-|TRBJ2-5|TRBV12-5
TGTGCTAGTGGTTTCTCAGGGACTAGCGGGGGGGCTGAGACCCAGTACTTC
CASGFSGTSGGAETQYF
>TRBD2|-|TRBJ2-3|TRBV7-2
TGTGCCAGCAGCTCGGCTAGCGGGGGACGCACAGATACGCAGTATTTT
CASSSASGGRTDTQYF
>TRBD1|few|TRBJ2-7|TRBV10-1
TGCGCCAGCAGTGCCGGGACAGGGTTACGCGAGCAGTACTTC
CASSAGTGLREQYF
>TRBD1|-|TRBJ1-5|TRBV3-1/TRBV3-2
TGTGCCAGCAGCCCCTTCCGGGACAGGGAACCCGATCAGCCCCAGCATTTT
CASSPFRDREPDQPQHF
>TRBD1|-|TRBJ1-6|TRBV7-6
TGTGCCAGCAGCTCCCACCCGGGACAGGGAGGGTCACCCCTCCACTTT
CASSSHPGQGGSPLHF
>TRBD1|once|TRBJ2-4|TRBV7-8
TGTGCCAGCAGCTACCGGGACAGGGGGCTTAGGGCCAAAAACATTCAGTACTTC
CASSYRDRGLRAKNIQYF
>-|-|TRBJ2-2|TRBV5-1
TGCGCCAGCAGCTTGAGGCAGGGGCCGAACACCGGGGAGCTGTTTTTT
CASSLRQGPNTGELFF
>TRBD1|-|TRBJ2-7|TRBV7-2
TGTGCCAGCAGCTTTACAGGGGCCTTCGACGAGCAGTACTTC
CASSFTGAFDEQYF
>-|-|TRBJ2-5|TRBV20-1
TGCAGTGCTAACGGGGTAGAGACCCAGTACTTC
CSANGVETQYF
>TRBD1|-|TRBJ1-1|TRBV5-4
TGTGCCAGCGGAATTGACAGGGGGCATTTGAACACTGAAGCTTTCTTT
CASGIDRGHLNTEAFF
>-|-|TRBJ1-4|TRBV7-2
TGTGCCAGCAGCTTACAGGGGTACGGTAATGAAAAACTGTTTTTT
CASSLQGYGNEKLFF
>-|-|TRBJ1-2|TRBV28
TGTGCCAGCAGTTTGGGGCAATTAGGGGAAGTCGGCGGCTACACCTTC
CASSLGQLGEVGGYTF
>-|-|TRBJ1-1|TRBV28
TGTGCCAGCAGTTTGACATTGTTGGCTGAAGCTTTCTTT
CASSLTLLAEAFF
>-|-|TRBJ2-2|TRBV5-4
TGTGCCAGCAGCTTGCTCCCAGTGGCTAACACCGGGGAGCTGTTTTTT
CASSLLPVANTGELFF
>-|few|TRBJ1-2|TRBV9
TGTGCCAGCAGCCACAGTAGCTCAGGGGTCTATGGCTACACCTTC
CASSHSSSGVYGYTF
>-|-|TRBJ1-4|TRBV28
TGTGCCAGCAGCGACTTCACGAGTGAAAAACTGTTTTTT
CASSDFTSEKLFF
>-|-|TRBJ1-1|TRBV10-3
TGTGCCATCAGGACAGCGGGAGGGGACACTGAAGCTTTCTTT
CAIRTAGGDTEAFF
>TRBD1|-|TRBJ1-1|TRBV6-2/TRBV6-3
TGTGCCAGCAGTTACCCGGGACAGACCTTGAACACTGAAGCTTTCTTT
CASSYPGQTLNTEAFF
>TRBD1|once|TRBJ2-2|TRBV19
TGTGCCAGTAGTATAGGGGGGACAGGGGGCACCGGGGAGCTGTTTTTT
CASSIGGTGGTGELFF
>TRBD2|-|TRBJ2-2|TRBV5-1
TGCGCCAGCAGCTACGGACTAGCGGGAGGGCCGCACACCGGGGAGCTGTTTTTT
CASSYGLAGGPHTGELFF
>-|-|TRBJ2-7|TRBV6-5
TGTGCCAGCAGTTACTCGGGGGGGCGTCCCTACGAGCAGTACTTC
CASSYSGGRPYEQYF
>TRBD1|few|TRBJ1-1|TRBV6-6
TGTGCCAGCAGTAATCAGAAACAGGGGAATACTGAAGCTTTCTTT
CASSNQKQGNTEAFF
>-|-|TRBJ2-7|TRBV28
TGTGCCAGCAGTTTAGGAGGACGAGGACTTCGGGAGCAGTACTTC
CASSLGGRGLREQYF
>TRBD2|once|TRBJ2-3|TRBV19
TGTGCCAGTAGTGTTATATCCGGGACTAGCGGGGGGCCCATCACAGATACGCAGTATTTT
CASSVISGTSGGPITDTQYF
>-|once|TRBJ2-7|TRBV4-1
TGCGCCAGCAGCCAAGCATCTCTGAGCTCCTACGAGCAGTACTTC
CASSQASLSSYEQYF